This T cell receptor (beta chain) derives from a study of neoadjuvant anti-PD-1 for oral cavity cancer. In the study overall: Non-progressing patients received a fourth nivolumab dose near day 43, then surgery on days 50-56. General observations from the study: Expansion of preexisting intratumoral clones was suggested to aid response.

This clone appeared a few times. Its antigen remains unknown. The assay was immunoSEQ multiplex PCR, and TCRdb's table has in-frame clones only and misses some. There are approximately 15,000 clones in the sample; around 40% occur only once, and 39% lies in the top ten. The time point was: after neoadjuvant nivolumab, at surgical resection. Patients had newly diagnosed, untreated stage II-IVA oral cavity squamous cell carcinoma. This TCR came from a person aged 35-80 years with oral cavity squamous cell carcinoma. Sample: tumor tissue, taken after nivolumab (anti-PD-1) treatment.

The CDR3 DNA is TGCGCCAGCAGTGAAACAGGGGTTAGGGCTGAAGCTTTCTTT. Amino acids: CASSETGVRAEAFF. This chain connects TRBV5-1 to TRBJ1-1, with TRBD1 matching over 7 bases. J lost 6 bases, V lost 5 bases, and 10 bases had no gene match. The germline CDR1 and CDR2 sequences are SGHRS and YFSETQ. This CDR3 spans 14 amino acids.